The present TCR beta chain was sequenced within a study of radiotherapy plus CTLA-4 blockade in lung cancer (dated by TCRdb to about 2018). The study in broad terms: Among enrolled patients, around 18% had an objective response and 31% reached disease control. The paper's findings and limits, for the study overall: After treatment with radiotherapy and ipilimumab, TCR clones that came from tumors expanded in the peripheral blood. Early dynamic changes in blood T cell clones, together with increased serum interferon-beta after radiation, were reported as the strongest predictors of response.

Notes on this clone: Its antigen target is currently unknown. The record has no base qualities; no much larger clone is one base away.

Focal radiation therapy combined with CTLA-4 blockade (ipilimumab) was tested in patients with chemo-refractory metastatic non-small-cell lung cancer. CDR1 and CDR2 are drawn from the germline V gene: ENHRY, SYGVKD. The CDR3 contains 12 residues, cysteine and phenylalanine counted. Just CDR3 DNA is preserved here, 36 bases in frame from base 1. V is clipped by 5 bases and J by 5 bases, and the sequence between their germline boundaries is 10 bases long. Library preparation employed the immunoSEQ multiplex PCR assay. Imported from immuneACCESS, the table was reduced by TCRdb to in-frame sequences with V and J called. These copies leave out some clones; in studies compared against another copy, an unresolved V gene accounts for under half, and the cause of the remainder is not known. Within this sample are over 80,000 clones, with around 87% of them counted one time only. The top ten constitute roughly 17% of the sample.

The source of this sequence is a human donor with non-small cell lung cancer that progressed on radiotherapy plus ipilimumab. This specimen was peripheral blood, taken from a patient treated with radiotherapy plus ipilimumab. The rearrangement joined TRBV10-3 to TRBJ2-7, with the D gene not confidently named. Here the CDR3 is given as CAISNQLDEQYF. The nucleotides read TGTGCCATCAGTAACCAGTTAGACGAGCAGTACTTC.